This is a list of T cell receptor beta chains from one sample in a study of T cells in Graves' hyperthyroidism and ophthalmopathy. TCRdb passed the multiplex PCR reads through MiXCR, listing each CDR3 protein once. The sample carries some 490,000 distinct CDR3 sequences, more than 15% recorded once. The specimen was blood. These receptor sequences come from a woman in her 30s with Graves' ophthalmopathy. The CDR3 runs from the conserved cysteine through the conserved F or W. The D gene is left open where the match is weak. Only part of the rows carry a size: once, few, many, or a class if the clone is expanded.

j_call,clone_size,d_call,v_call,cdr3_nt,cdr3_aa
TRBJ2-4,few,TRBD2,TRBV4-3,TGCGCCAGCAGCCAAGCCGGTAGCGGGAGGACTATCAAAAACATTCAGTACTTC,CASSQAGSGRTIKNIQYF
TRBJ1-5,.,.,TRBV12-5,TGTGCTAGTGGTTTCGATAGCAATCAGCCCCAGCATTTT,CASGFDSNQPQHF
TRBJ1-5,many,TRBD1,TRBV30,TGTGCCTGGAGCCCGGGACAGTCTTACCAGCCCCAGCATTTT,CAWSPGQSYQPQHF
TRBJ2-1,many,TRBD2,TRBV14,TGTGCCAGCAGCGAAATGCTAGCGGGAGGCTATAATCTCAATGAGCAGTTCTTC,CASSEMLAGGYNLNEQFF
TRBJ2-1,many,.,TRBV14,TGTGCCAGCAGCCAAGTAATAGGGCGCGAGCAGTTCTTC,CASSQVIGREQFF
TRBJ1-4,many,TRBD1,TRBV30,TGTGCCTGGAACCCCGGGACAGGGAACGAAAAACTGTTTTTT,CAWNPGTGNEKLFF
TRBJ2-5,many,.,TRBV2,TGTGCCAGCAGTGAAGTGGGGACCGGGGGAGAGACCCAGTACTTC,CASSEVGTGGETQYF
TRBJ1-2,.,.,TRBV5-5,TGTGCCAGCAGCTTGGTCAGGGCGTCCAGCTATGACTACACCTTC,CASSLVRASSYDYTF
TRBJ2-5,.,.,TRBV7-3,TGTGCCAGCAGCCCCGGGGATCGGGAGTACCAAGAGACCCAGTACTTC,CASSPGDREYQETQYF
TRBJ1-1,.,.,TRBV29-1,TGCAGCGTTGAGGTAGGGGGTAACACTGAAGCTTTCTTT,CSVEVGGNTEAFF
TRBJ1-1,many,TRBD1,TRBV30,TGTGCCTGGAAAGGGGGCGGCGACACTGAAGCTTTCTTT,CAWKGGGDTEAFF
TRBJ1-2,many,.,TRBV29-1,TGCAGCGTTCGGAAAGCAGGGGCCTATGGCTACACCTTC,CSVRKAGAYGYTF
TRBJ2-5,.,.,TRBV28,TGTGCCAGCAGCCCCGACCGTCCGGAGGAGACCCAGTACTTC,CASSPDRPEETQYF
TRBJ2-7,many,TRBD1,TRBV28,TGTGCCAGCAGCAGACAGGGATCCAAGCAGTACTTC,CASSRQGSKQYF
TRBJ1-2,many,TRBD1,TRBV25-1,TGTGCCAGCAGTGAATCGGGCAGGGGGAATGGCTACACCTTC,CASSESGRGNGYTF
TRBJ2-7,many,TRBD2,TRBV5-4,TGTGCCAGCAGTCCTAGGACTAGCGGGGGATACGAGCAGTACTTC,CASSPRTSGGYEQYF
TRBJ2-3,.,TRBD2,TRBV20-1,TGCAGTGCTAGAGTGGCTAGCGGGAGGACCGCCCCAGATACGCAGTATTTT,CSARVASGRTAPDTQYF
TRBJ2-5,many,TRBD1,TRBV9,TGTGCCAGCAGCGTAGATGGGACAGGCCTAAAAGAGACCCAGTACTTC,CASSVDGTGLKETQYF
TRBJ1-2,few,.,TRBV4-3,TGCGCCAGCAGCCTAACCCAGGGGTGGGGCTACACCTTC,CASSLTQGWGYTF
TRBJ2-1,few,.,TRBV20-1,TGCAGTGCTAGAGTCCCCGCGGGGGAGCAGTTCTTC,CSARVPAGEQFF
TRBJ1-2,many,.,TRBV11-1,TGTGCCAGCAGCTTAGCAGGGTCACTCCATGGCTACACCTTC,CASSLAGSLHGYTF
TRBJ1-6,few,.,TRBV2,TGTGCCAGCAGCCGGAGCGAAAACAGGGAATCACCCCTCCACTTT,CASSRSENRESPLHF
TRBJ2-1,.,.,TRBV6-1,TGTGCCAGCAGTTCTGCTCTTGAGCAGTTCTTC,CASSSALEQFF
TRBJ2-7,many,.,TRBV2,TGTGCCACCCGAGGTGGCGAGACCTACGAGCAGTACTTC,CATRGGETYEQYF
TRBJ2-7,.,TRBD2,TRBV2,TGTGCCAGCAGTTTATGGATAGCGGGACCCGGCTACGAGCAGTACTTC,CASSLWIAGPGYEQYF
TRBJ2-7,many,TRBD2,TRBV20-1,TGCAGTGCCCAGGGACTAGCGGCTTACGAGCAGTACTTC,CSAQGLAAYEQYF
TRBJ2-3,few,TRBD2,TRBV7-2,TGTGCCAGCAGTCCCGGGACTACGAACACAGATACGCAGTATTTT,CASSPGTTNTDTQYF
TRBJ2-2,few,.,TRBV7-9,TGTGCCAGCAGCCCCTTGAGTGTTGACACCGGGGAGCTGTTTTTT,CASSPLSVDTGELFF
TRBJ1-5,.,.,TRBV6-1,TGTGCCAGCAGCGGTAGACCGGGGAATCAGCCCCAGCATTTT,CASSGRPGNQPQHF
TRBJ2-7,.,TRBD2,TRBV20-1,TGCAGTGCTAGCCTGCTAGCGGACCCAGTAGTATCCTACGAGCAGTACTTC,CSASLLADPVVSYEQYF
TRBJ2-5,.,.,TRBV25-1,TGTGCCAGCACCCTTCCTGGCCAGTTACAGACCCAGTACTTC,CASTLPGQLQTQYF
TRBJ1-4,many,.,TRBV30,TGTGCCTGGATGTCATCCGCAACTAATGAAAAACTGTTTTTT,CAWMSSATNEKLFF
TRBJ2-6,few,.,TRBV18,TGTGCCAGCTCAAGAACAGTTCCCCCTGGGGCCAACGTCCTGACTTTC,CASSRTVPPGANVLTF
TRBJ1-2,many,TRBD1,TRBV6-1,TGTGCCAGCAGTGTTGGGACAGGGGGTGGATATGGCTACACCTTC,CASSVGTGGGYGYTF
TRBJ2-1,.,TRBD1,TRBV20-1,TGCAGTGCGTCCGACAGGGAGAGCACCTACAATGAGCAGTTCTTC,CSASDRESTYNEQFF
TRBJ2-1,.,.,TRBV20-1,TGCAGTGTCGCTCGCCAGGCCTACAATGAGCAGTTCTTC,CSVARQAYNEQFF
TRBJ1-4,.,.,TRBV6-1,TGTGCCACCGGGGGGGACGAAAAACTGTTTTTT,CATGGDEKLFF
TRBJ2-1,.,.,TRBV7-9,TGTGCCAGCAGCTTAGTGGCTTCTGAGCAGTTCTTC,CASSLVASEQFF
TRBJ2-1,few,.,TRBV20-1,TGCAGTGCTAGCCGACAGTCCCACAATGAGCAGTTCTTC,CSASRQSHNEQFF
TRBJ2-4,many,TRBD2,TRBV3-1,TGTGCCAGCAGACCCACCGGGGGGACCATTCAGTACTTC,CASRPTGGTIQYF
TRBJ2-1,many,.,TRBV30,TGTGCCTGGCGGGAACCCTCATTGGGTGAGCAGTTCTTC,CAWREPSLGEQFF